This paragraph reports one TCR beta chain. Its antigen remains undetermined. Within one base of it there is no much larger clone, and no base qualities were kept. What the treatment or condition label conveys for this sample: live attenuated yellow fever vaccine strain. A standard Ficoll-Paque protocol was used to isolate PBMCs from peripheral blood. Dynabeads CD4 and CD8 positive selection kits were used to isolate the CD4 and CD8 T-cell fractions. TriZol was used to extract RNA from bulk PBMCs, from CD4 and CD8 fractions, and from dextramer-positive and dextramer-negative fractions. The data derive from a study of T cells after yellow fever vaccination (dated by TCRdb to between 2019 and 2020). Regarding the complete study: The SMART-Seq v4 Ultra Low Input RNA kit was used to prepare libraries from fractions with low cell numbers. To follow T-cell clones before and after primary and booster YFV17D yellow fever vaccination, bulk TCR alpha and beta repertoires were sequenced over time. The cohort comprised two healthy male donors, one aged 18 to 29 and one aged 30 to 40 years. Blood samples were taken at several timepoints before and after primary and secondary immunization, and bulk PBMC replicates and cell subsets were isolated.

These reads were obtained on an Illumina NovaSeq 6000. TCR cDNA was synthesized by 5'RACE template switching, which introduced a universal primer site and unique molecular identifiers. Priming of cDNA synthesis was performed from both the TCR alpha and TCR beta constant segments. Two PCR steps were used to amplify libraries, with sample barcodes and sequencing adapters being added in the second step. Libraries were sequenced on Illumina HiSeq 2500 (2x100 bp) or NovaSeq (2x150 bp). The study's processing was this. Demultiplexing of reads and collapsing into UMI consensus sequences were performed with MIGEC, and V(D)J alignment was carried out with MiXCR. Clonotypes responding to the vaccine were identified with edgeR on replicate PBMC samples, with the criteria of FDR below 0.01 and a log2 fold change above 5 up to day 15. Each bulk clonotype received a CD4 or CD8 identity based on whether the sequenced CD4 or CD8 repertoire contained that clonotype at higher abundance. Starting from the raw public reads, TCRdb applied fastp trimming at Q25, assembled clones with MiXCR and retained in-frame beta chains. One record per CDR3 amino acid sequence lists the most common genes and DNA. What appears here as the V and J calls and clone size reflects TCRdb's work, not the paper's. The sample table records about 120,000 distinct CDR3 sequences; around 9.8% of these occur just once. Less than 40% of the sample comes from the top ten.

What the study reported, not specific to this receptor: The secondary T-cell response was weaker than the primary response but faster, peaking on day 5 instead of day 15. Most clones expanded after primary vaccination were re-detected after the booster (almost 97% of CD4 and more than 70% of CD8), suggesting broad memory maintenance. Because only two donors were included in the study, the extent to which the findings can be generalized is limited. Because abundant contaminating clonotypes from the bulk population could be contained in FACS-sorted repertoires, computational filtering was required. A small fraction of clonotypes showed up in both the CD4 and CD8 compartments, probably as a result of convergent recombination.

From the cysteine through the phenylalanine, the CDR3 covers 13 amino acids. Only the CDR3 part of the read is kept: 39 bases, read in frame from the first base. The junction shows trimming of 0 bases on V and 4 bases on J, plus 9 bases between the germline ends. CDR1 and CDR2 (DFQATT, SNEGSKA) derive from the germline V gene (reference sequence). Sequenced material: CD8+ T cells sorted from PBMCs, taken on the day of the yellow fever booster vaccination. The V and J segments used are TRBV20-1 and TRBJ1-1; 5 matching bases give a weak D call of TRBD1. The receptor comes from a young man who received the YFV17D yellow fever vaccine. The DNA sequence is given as TGCAGTGCTAGAGATCCGGGGGGCACTGAAGCTTTCTTT. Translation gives CSARDPGGTEAFF.